Presented here are 15 T cell receptor beta chains from one specimen sequenced in a study of regulatory T cells in long-lasting Graves disease. In building TCR beta libraries, iRepertoire HTBI primers were used together with Arm-PCR of CDR3 regions. Using its own MiXCR run on the multiplex PCR reads, TCRdb lists one record per CDR3 protein. Found here are about 470,000 distinct CDR3 sequences, 15% to 20% of them singletons; the top ten hold 10% to 15%. Time point noted: newly diagnosed GD, antithyroid drugs for less than 3 months. Extracted PBMC RNA gave rise to the TCR library. The data also belong to a second study, concerning T cells in Graves' hyperthyroidism and ophthalmopathy.

Sequencing used peripheral blood mononuclear cells (PBMCs), obtained at new diagnosis, from a patient treated with antithyroid drugs. Every receptor here comes from a middle-aged man with Graves disease.

This clonotype was observed at least ten times. The rearrangement uses TRBV27 and TRBJ1-3; TRBD1 agrees at 8 bases. Germline V CDR1 and CDR2: MNHEY, SMNVEV (reference sequence). J was trimmed by 2 bases and V by 6 bases; bases with no gene match: 6. The CDR3 has 15 amino acids. The CDR3 nucleotides are TGTGCCAGCAGACCGGACAGGGCCCCTGGAAACACCATATATTTT. As protein: CASRPDRAPGNTIYF.

This clonotype was detected only a few times. The chain employs TRBV6-1 and TRBJ2-1; TRBD2 agrees at 15 bases. This CDR3 has 18 residues. CDR1 and CDR2 (germline): MNHNS, SASEGT. V gave up 1 base and J gave up 3 bases; unmatched junction bases: 4. CDR3 bases: TGTGCCAGCAGTGAAGGGACTAGCGGGAGGGCCTACTACAATGAGCAGTTCTTC. Translating gives CASSEGTSGRAYYNEQFF.

The gene calls are TRBV12-3 or TRBV12-4 and TRBJ2-3; 10 positions match TRBD1. V shed 4 bases and J 4 bases; nucleotides not matched to a gene: 11. The CDR3 extends over 17 amino acids. The CDR3 region has the DNA TGTGCCAGCAGTTCCGTTCGCGGACAGGGGGGACCAGATACGCAGTATTTT. Amino acid sequence: CASSSVRGQGGPDTQYF.

This clonotype was detected only a few times. This rearrangement joins TRBV7-9 to TRBJ2-5; TRBD2 matches at 15 bases. The length of the CDR3 is 17 residues. V lost 1 base, J lost 1 base, and 1 base stayed unmatched. Germline CDR1 and CDR2: SEHNR and FQNEAQ (reference sequence). Here the CDR3 reads CASSLGTSGRAQETQYF. In DNA, the CDR3 is TGTGCCAGCAGCTTAGGGACTAGCGGGAGGGCCCAAGAGACCCAGTACTTC.

Many counts were recorded for this clonotype. The rearrangement links TRBV28 to TRBJ1-5; 7 nucleotides line up with TRBD1. This CDR3 contains 18 residues. After removal of 3 bases from V and 1 base from J, the junction contained 12 bases not matched to a gene. Germline V gene sequence: CDR1 MDHEN, CDR2 SYDVKM. The CDR3, as DNA: TGTGCCAGCAGTTTCGCCCCAGGGGGGGTTTTGAGCAATCAGCCCCAGCATTTT. As protein: CASSFAPGGVLSNQPQHF.

This clonotype showed up many times. The rearrangement joins TRBV7-2 to TRBJ1-1; no firm D call. V was pared by 3 bases and J by 7 bases, with 12 bases between. The CDR3 spans 13 residues. Per the germline V gene, CDR1 is SGHTA and CDR2 is FQGNSA. CDR3 residues: CASSFEIRNEAFF. The CDR3 DNA reads as TGTGCCAGCAGCTTCGAGATAAGGAATGAAGCTTTCTTT.

In its sample, this clonotype was seen a few times. The CDR3 sequence is CASSTQGTFYNEQFF. The CDR3 DNA reads TGTGCCAGCAGCACACAGGGGACTTTCTACAATGAGCAGTTCTTC. V and J are TRBV3-1 and TRBJ2-1; weak D call: TRBD1 (7 bases). The CDR3 is 15 amino acids. From germline, CDR1 is LGHDT and CDR2 YNNKEL (reference sequence). The V and J ends lost 5 bases and 3 bases respectively, with 14 bases between them.

This clonotype has ten or more counts. The rearrangement links TRBV30 to TRBJ2-7, with TRBD1 matching 7 bases. Germline CDR1 GTSNPN, CDR2 SVGIG (reference sequence). CDR3 length: 11 amino acids. V lost 3 bases, J lost 4 bases, and 0 bases stayed unmatched. The CDR3 protein is CAWSRGYEQYF. In nucleotides, the CDR3 is TGTGCCTGGAGCAGGGGGTACGAGCAGTACTTC.

This clonotype was seen at least ten times. The J gene is TRBJ2-7, the V gene TRBV3-1; D not resolved. V lost 0 bases to trimming and J lost 3 bases, with 9 bases between them. Germline V CDR1 and CDR2: LGHDT, YNNKEL (reference sequence). The CDR3 consists of 14 residues. The DNA for the CDR3 is TGTGCCAGCAGCCAAGAAACTACAGTCTACGAGCAGTACTTC. Translation gives CASSQETTVYEQYF.

In its sample, this clonotype was seen many times. The rearrangement uses TRBV20-1 and TRBJ2-1; D may correspond to TRBD1 or TRBD2 (5 bases each). The germline CDR1 and CDR2 sequences are DFQATT and SNEGSKA (reference sequence). V lost 6 bases and J lost 6, with 18 bases in between. The CDR3 contains 14 residues. The DNA for the CDR3 is TGCAGTGCGCAGACCGGGACGTTGGGCAATGAGCAGTTCTTC. Protein product: CSAQTGTLGNEQFF.

This clonotype has a count of ten or more. V is TRBV3-1 and J is TRBJ2-7, with D perhaps TRBD1 or TRBD2 (5 bases each). The CDR3 sequence is 15 residues long. The V end lost 1 base, the J end lost 2 bases, and 12 bases lay between the germline ends. Germline-derived CDR1 and CDR2 are LGHDT and YNNKEL (reference sequence). The CDR3 reads CASSQVPEGTYEQYF. CDR3 DNA: TGTGCCAGCAGCCAAGTGCCCGAGGGGACCTACGAGCAGTACTTC.

At least ten counts were recorded for this clonotype. This chain links TRBV7-4 with TRBJ2-7, with 8 bases aligning to TRBD1. The germline V gene encodes CDR1 SGHVT and CDR2 SQSDAQ. Trimming cost V 5 bases and J 7 bases; bases outside gene matches: 13. This CDR3 has 15 amino acids. CDR3 residues: CASSQSGTGPREQYF. For the CDR3, the DNA is TGTGCCAGCAGCCAGTCCGGGACAGGTCCTCGGGAGCAGTACTTC. Together with reference TRBV7-4 and TRBJ2-7, the CDR3 gives the full variable domain: GAGVSQSPRYKVAKRGRDVALRCDSISGHVTLYWYRQTLGQGSEVLTYSQSDAQRDKSGRPSGRFSAERPERSVSTLKIQRTEQGDSAVYLCASSQSGTGPREQYFGPGTRLTVT.

Many counts were recorded for this clonotype. This rearrangement joins TRBV7-3 to TRBJ2-3; D is undetermined. The CDR3 consists of 18 residues. V dropped 4 bases and J dropped 1 base, with 21 bases sitting between them. The germline gives CDR1 SGHTA, CDR2 FQGTGA. The CDR3 region is CASSSRPPGSKGTDTQYF. CDR3 sequence (DNA): TGTGCCAGCAGCTCTCGACCCCCGGGCTCTAAGGGCACAGATACGCAGTATTTT.

Points on this clonotype: Germline and junction disagree at one end, which may indicate a read error. J is TRBJ2-1 and V is TRBV6-2 or TRBV6-3; 11 bases map to TRBD2. The CDR3 runs to 17 residues. Germline V gives CDR1 MNHEY, CDR2 SVGEGT. As DNA, the CDR3 is TGTGCCAGCAGTGACTCTAGCGGGAGGATTCCCTACAATGAGCAGTTCTTC. Translating gives CASSDSSGRIPYNEQFF.

The V call is TRBV6-2 or TRBV6-3, the J call TRBJ2-7; 12 bases are shared with TRBD2. V lost 6 bases, J lost 0 bases, and 9 bases stayed unmatched. This CDR3 is built from 17 residues. Germline CDR1 and CDR2: MNHEY and SVGEGT. CDR3 DNA sequence: TGTGCCAGCAGCCGATTGACTAGCGGGAGCCCCTCCTACGAGCAGTACTTC. Protein sequence: CASSRLTSGSPSYEQYF.